This T cell receptor (beta chain) came from a study of T cell changes during pregnancy in multiple sclerosis. Some clones are missing from TCRdb's copy, which holds only in-frame ones; the method was immunoSEQ multiplex PCR. Counted here are tens of thousands of clones, roughly 94% occurring once; the ten biggest clones make up less than 0.15%. This clone has only one observation. CDR3 length equals 15 residues. Deletions cut 1 base from V and 7 bases from J, with 17 bases between. Germline loops: CDR1 SGHRS, CDR2 YFSETQ. The origin of this receptor is a female donor with multiple sclerosis, enrolled in a pregnancy study. The rearrangement uses TRBV5-1 and TRBJ1-2; TRBD1 might be the D (5 bases). Sequenced here: CD4+ T cells from peripheral blood mononuclear cells, sampled after pregnancy. CDR3 in DNA: TGCGCCAGCAGCTTGTTCCCAGGGATGGACGGTGGCTACACCTTC. This translates into CASSLFPGMDGGYTF.